Below are 10 T cell receptor beta chains sequenced from a single sample in a study of early T cells in non-severe SARS-CoV-2 infection. Using its own MiXCR run on the 5' RACE reads, TCRdb lists one record per CDR3 protein. The sample holds tens of thousands of distinct CDR3 sequences; around 10% are singletons and the top ten take around 5.3%. Sequenced here: whole blood, sampled at baseline. These receptors all come from an adult who was a healthcare worker with PCR-confirmed SARS-CoV-2 infection or an uninfected control (not recorded which).

This clonotype was found many times. The rearrangement joins TRBV29-1 to TRBJ2-1; TRBD2 matches 9 bases. The trim removed 6 bases at V and 0 bases at J, leaving 6 bases unmatched. The V gene's germline CDR1 is SQVTM and CDR2 ANQGSEA. This CDR3 is built from 15 residues. The CDR3 DNA follows: TGCAGCGTCGGGACTAGCCAAAGCTCCTACAATGAGCAGTTCTTC. It translates to CSVGTSQSSYNEQFF.

This chain connects TRBV13 to TRBJ2-1, with 8 bases identical to TRBD1. Looked up from germline, CDR1 is PRHDT and CDR2 is FYEKMQ (reference sequence). Trimming cost V 5 bases and J 7 bases; bases outside gene matches: 13. The CDR3 has 16 amino acids. Here the CDR3 reads CASSPRQGSSRNEQFF. CDR3 coding DNA: TGTGCCAGCAGCCCCCGACAGGGGTCATCGAGAAATGAGCAGTTCTTC.

This rearrangement joins TRBV20-1 to TRBJ2-5, with a possible D match to TRBD2 (6 bases). V was pared by 6 bases and J by 3 bases, with 11 bases between. Germline values: CDR1 DFQATT, CDR2 SNEGSKA (reference sequence). The CDR3 spans 12 residues. CDR3 coding DNA: TGCAGTGCCCTAGGAGGGAAAGAGACCCAGTACTTC. This translates into CSALGGKETQYF.

This clonotype appeared a few times. Sequence at one end of the junction differs from germline and may be a read error. The V and J genes are TRBV28 and TRBJ2-7, with D perhaps matching TRBD1 (5 bases). Germline CDR1 and CDR2: MDHEN and SYDVKM. This CDR3 is built from 14 residues. The CDR3 DNA sequence: TGTGCCAGCAGTTTAGGGGCATCCTCCTCCGAGCAGTACTTC. It translates to CASSLGASSSEQYF.

There are a few counts of this clonotype. This chain connects TRBV19 to TRBJ1-5, with D uncertain. Germline V gene sequence: CDR1 LNHDA, CDR2 SQIVND (reference sequence). This CDR3 region has 15 residues. Deletions cut 0 bases from V and 1 base from J, with 7 bases between. The CDR3 DNA follows: TGTGCCAGTAGTATAGAGGGGTTAAGCAATCAGCCCCAGCATTTT. The encoded protein is CASSIEGLSNQPQHF.

The J gene is TRBJ2-1, the V gene TRBV25-1, with unresolved D. Germline V gene sequence: CDR1 MGHDK, CDR2 SYGVNS. The CDR3 sequence is 13 residues long. V dropped 0 bases and J dropped 7 bases, with 7 bases sitting between them. In DNA, the CDR3 is TGTGCCAGCAGTGAATATTACGAAAATGAGCAGTTCTTC. It yields the protein CASSEYYENEQFF.

This clonotype appeared many times. The chain uses TRBV10-3 and TRBJ2-2; D is unclear. Germline loops: CDR1 ENHRY, CDR2 SYGVKD. The V end lost 4 bases, the J end lost 1 base, and 7 bases lay between the germline ends. CDR3 length: 14 residues. In nucleotides, the CDR3 is TGTGCCATCAGTGTATTTCTGAACACCGGGGAGCTGTTTTTT. Its protein product is CAISVFLNTGELFF.

There are a few counts of this clonotype. The chain joins TRBV6-5 to TRBJ1-1; D unresolved. The CDR3 consists of 14 residues. Trimming left V 6 bases short and J 3 bases short, with 14 bases between. The germline V gene encodes CDR1 MNHEY and CDR2 SVGAGI. The CDR3 is CASRSGWRDTEAFF. The CDR3 DNA reads TGTGCCAGCAGGTCCGGGTGGCGGGACACTGAAGCTTTCTTT.

This clonotype was seen repeatedly, ten times or more. This chain links TRBV5-1 with TRBJ2-3; D gene uncertain. The CDR3 runs 15 residues. The V and J ends lost 5 bases and 0 bases respectively, with 13 bases between them. Germline-derived CDR1 and CDR2 are SGHRS and YFSETQ. As DNA, the CDR3 is TGCGCCAGCAGGTTGTCCCTCGGCAGCACAGATACGCAGTATTTT. It codes for CASRLSLGSTDTQYF. Full variable domain (missing parts from reference TRBV5-1 and TRBJ2-3): KAGVTQTPRYLIKTRGQQVTLSCSPISGHRSVSWYQQTPGQGLQFLFEYFSETQRNKGNFPGRFSGRQFSNSRSEMNVSTLELGDSALYLCASRLSLGSTDTQYFGPGTRLTVL.

The chain couples TRBV7-2 to TRBJ1-3, with 7 nucleotides matching TRBD1. CDR1 and CDR2 (germline): SGHTA, FQGNSA. The J segment lost 0 bases and the V segment lost 5 bases, leaving 7 bases of the junction unmatched. The CDR3 contains 16 residues. CDR3: CASSTRDSRSGNTIYF. For the CDR3, the DNA is TGTGCCAGCAGCACCCGGGACAGCCGCTCTGGAAACACCATATATTTT.